This entry lists 23 T cell receptor beta chains sequenced from one sample in a study of T cells in Graves' hyperthyroidism and ophthalmopathy (dated by TCRdb to between 2019 and 2020). Libraries came from multiplex PCR. Data came from an Illumina HiSeq 2000. The TCR beta CDR3 regions were amplified from the RNA transcripts. The TCR CDR3 was subjected to a first round of RT-PCR using the HTBI primer set and the Qiagen OneStep RT-PCR kit. The public reads were reanalyzed by TCRdb: fastp trimming at Q25, MiXCR alignment, in-frame beta chains only. Records with the same CDR3 protein are collapsed into one entry carrying the most frequent genes and DNA. The sample table contains 690,000 or so distinct CDR3 sequences; only one count was recorded for around 20% of them. In total, the top ten clones hold around 17% of the sample. The specimen sequenced was blood. The source is a woman aged 45-65 years with Graves' hyperthyroidism that later progressed to Graves' ophthalmopathy.

In the case of this clonotype: A much larger clone lies a single base off, so this may be a read error. The gene calls are TRBV5-1 and TRBJ2-3; the D is unclear. Germline V gene data show CDR1 as SGHRS and CDR2 as YFSETQ. The CDR3 is 16 residues long. CDR3 protein: CASSLDGDGSTDAQYF. In DNA form, the CDR3 reads TGCGCCAGCAGCTTGGACGGCGATGGTAGCACAGATGCGCAGTATTTT.

The chain links TRBV24-1 to TRBJ2-1; TRBD2 might be the D (6 bases). In germline, CDR1 is KGHDR, CDR2 SFDVKD. V was pared by 7 bases and J by 3 bases, with 9 bases between. This CDR3 has 13 amino acids. The CDR3 sequence is CATSGGVYNEQFF. CDR3 coding DNA: TGTGCCACCAGCGGGGGAGTCTACAATGAGCAGTTCTTC.

This clonotype was found a few times. The gene calls are TRBV7-2 and TRBJ2-1, with TRBD2 as a possible D gene (7 bases). Germline CDR1 is SGHTA and CDR2 is FQGNSA. Trimming took 5 bases from V and 3 from J, leaving 17 bases between them. CDR3 length equals 16 residues. As DNA, the CDR3 is TGTGCCAGCAGCAGTGAGGGGGGGGCTTTCTACAATGAGCAGTTCTTC. Encoded protein: CASSSEGGAFYNEQFF.

This clonotype was seen at least ten times. V is TRBV6-1 and J is TRBJ2-7, with 10 bases lining up with TRBD2. Per germline, CDR1 MNHNS and CDR2 SASEGT. The CDR3 is made up of 15 amino acids. Trimming took 7 bases from V and 3 from J; bases not matched to a gene: 9. CDR3 coding DNA: TGTGCCAGCACCAAAGAGCGGGGGGGCGTCTACGAGCAGTACTTC. Amino acids: CASTKERGGVYEQYF.

This clonotype was observed a handful of times. The chain uses TRBV6-1 and TRBJ1-4; D may be TRBD1 (5 bases). Germline lookup yields CDR1 MNHNS and CDR2 SASEGT. Trimming removed 10 bases at V and 3 bases at J, with 12 bases between. The CDR3 length is 13 residues. CDR3 in amino acids: CATQGRANEKLFF. The CDR3 region has the DNA TGTGCCACCCAGGGCAGGGCTAATGAAAAACTGTTTTTT.

This rearrangement joins TRBV19 to TRBJ1-1; 11 nucleotides align to TRBD1. The V and J ends lost 4 bases and 6 bases, in that order; junction bases with no gene match: 10. The CDR3 totals 16 residues. Germline V gene data show CDR1 as LNHDA and CDR2 as SQIVND (reference sequence). CDR3 protein: CASSRTGGAARAEAFF. In DNA, the CDR3 is TGTGCCAGTAGTAGGACAGGGGGCGCCGCTCGGGCTGAAGCTTTCTTT.

This clonotype appeared once. V and J are TRBV2 and TRBJ1-1, with TRBD1 matching over 11 bases. The CDR3 contains 16 residues. Trimming took 8 bases from V and 0 from J; bases not matched to a gene: 8. CDR1 and CDR2 (germline): SNHLY, FYNNEI. CDR3 DNA: TGTGCCAGCCTGGACAGGGGGCCGGTCGTGAACACTGAAGCTTTCTTT. Its protein is CASLDRGPVVNTEAFF.

This clonotype was seen many times. This chain connects TRBV3-1 to TRBJ2-5; 10 bases fit TRBD2. Germline values: CDR1 LGHDT, CDR2 YNNKEL (reference sequence). The CDR3 has 17 residues. V lost 0 bases to trimming and J lost 5 bases; unmatched junction nucleotides: 9. The chain's CDR3 is CASSQDRAGGPGETQYF. As DNA, the CDR3 is TGTGCCAGCAGCCAAGATCGAGCGGGGGGGCCGGGGGAGACCCAGTACTTC.

This clonotype occurred many times. This chain uses TRBV6-2 or TRBV6-3 with TRBJ2-5; TRBD2 might be the D (5 bases). V dropped 5 bases and J dropped 4 bases, with 11 bases sitting between them. Per germline, CDR1 MNHEY and CDR2 SVGEGT. The CDR3 is made up of 13 amino acids. The DNA for the CDR3 is TGTGCCAGCAGTGCTAGCTTCGTAGAGACCCAGTACTTC. This gives the protein CASSASFVETQYF.

This clonotype came up many times. V and J are TRBV12-3 or TRBV12-4 and TRBJ2-1, with 10 bases identical to TRBD2. The CDR3 spans 14 residues. V trimming: 3 bases; J trimming: 10 bases; junction bases outside the gene matches: 6. In DNA, the CDR3 is TGTGCCAGCAGTTTTGTCCAGCGGGGGGGCGAGCAGTTCTTC. Its protein is CASSFVQRGGEQFF.

This clonotype occurred a few times. This CDR3 reads CASSLGGLGVSYNEQFF. DNA for the CDR3: TGTGCCAGCAGCTTAGGTGGACTCGGGGTCTCCTACAATGAGCAGTTCTTC. This chain connects TRBV7-9 to TRBJ2-1; possible D gene TRBD2, 5 bases. The V and J ends lost 1 base and 0 bases respectively, with 13 bases between them. This CDR3 has 17 residues. From germline, CDR1 is SEHNR and CDR2 FQNEAQ (reference sequence).

The chain is built from TRBV5-8 and TRBJ1-3, with D unresolved. The CDR3 has 14 amino acids. CDR1 SGHTS and CDR2 YDEGEE come from the germline V gene. V gave up 2 bases and J gave up 0 bases, with 6 bases separating them. This CDR3 reads CASSFMDSGNTIYF. CDR3 bases: TGTGCCAGCAGCTTTATGGACTCTGGAAACACCATATATTTT.

This clonotype was seen more than once but under ten times. The chain joins TRBV10-1 to TRBJ2-5; 9 bases match TRBD2. Trimming took 2 bases from V and 2 from J; bases not matched to a gene: 6. This CDR3 is 16 amino acids long. Germline V lookup: CDR1 WNHNN, CDR2 SYGVQD (reference sequence). The CDR3 nucleotides read TGCGCCAGCAGTGAGACTAGCGGGTCCCCACAAGAGACCCAGTACTTC. Its protein is CASSETSGSPQETQYF.

The genes are TRBV14 and TRBJ1-2; TRBD1 is a possible D gene (6 bases). Germline V gene lookup returns CDR1 SGHDN and CDR2 FVKESK. Trimming removed 0 bases from V and 8 bases from J, with 10 bases in between. The CDR3 has 13 residues. The CDR3 here is CASSQDLTGGYTF. As DNA, the CDR3 is TGTGCCAGCAGCCAAGATTTGACAGGAGGCTACACCTTC.

In its sample, this clonotype was seen a few times. This chain links TRBV6-1 with TRBJ1-6; no firm D call. Germline V gene sequence: CDR1 MNHNS, CDR2 SASEGT. V was cut by 0 bases and J by 7 bases, with 4 bases left in between. This CDR3 comprises 13 residues. The CDR3 sequence is CASSEADNSPLHF. In DNA form, the CDR3 reads TGTGCCAGCAGTGAAGCGGACAATTCACCCCTCCACTTT.

This clonotype was observed at least ten times. This chain joins TRBV12-3 or TRBV12-4 and TRBJ1-2; D not certain. There are 15 residues in the CDR3. The germline V and J ends were trimmed by 7 bases and 1 base, with 16 bases remaining between them. The CDR3 sequence is CASTTDDGFNYGYTF. CDR3 in DNA: TGTGCCAGCACCACCGACGACGGGTTTAACTATGGCTACACCTTC.

The rearrangement joins TRBV6-1 to TRBJ1-5; a possible D gene is TRBD1 (6 bases). Germline values: CDR1 MNHNS, CDR2 SASEGT. The V end lost 7 bases, the J end lost 2 bases, and 15 bases lay between the germline ends. The CDR3 totals 15 residues. CDR3 bases: TGTGCCAGCATGCCCCTCAGGGGTGGCAATCAGCCCCAGCATTTT. This gives the protein CASMPLRGGNQPQHF.

This clonotype has only a few counts. The chain combines TRBV20-1 with TRBJ2-1; the D gene is possibly TRBD2 (5 bases). The CDR3 runs 18 residues. Germline V CDR1 and CDR2: DFQATT, SNEGSKA (reference sequence). V lost 0 bases, J lost 0 bases, and 18 bases lay in between. As DNA, the CDR3 is TGCAGTGCTAGAGATCGCACCGTGGGCCGGGGCTCCTACAATGAGCAGTTCTTC. It is translated as CSARDRTVGRGSYNEQFF.

This clonotype was recorded a few times. V gene TRBV7-2 combines with J gene TRBJ2-5; a weak D match, TRBD2 (6 bases). Germline CDR1 SGHTA, CDR2 FQGNSA. Trimming took off 5 bases at V and 0 bases at J, with 16 bases between the two ends. The CDR3 sequence is 16 residues long. The CDR3 region has the DNA TGTGCCAGCAGCCCCCCTGGCGGGACTCACCAAGAGACCCAGTACTTC. This translates into CASSPPGGTHQETQYF. The complete variable domain, with remaining parts taken from reference TRBV7-2 and TRBJ2-5, reads GAGVSQSPSNKVTEKGKDVELRCDPISGHTALYWYRQSLGQGLEFLIYFQGNSAPDKSGLPSDRFSAERTGGSVSTLTIQRTQQEDSAVYLCASSPPGGTHQETQYFGPGTRLLVL.

This clonotype was recorded a few times. This chain joins TRBV29-1 and TRBJ1-4; D ambiguous. Germline V gene data show CDR1 as SQVTM and CDR2 as ANQGSEA. This CDR3 comprises 13 residues. The V end was cut by 4 bases, the J end by 3 bases, with 9 bases between. The CDR3 DNA sequence: TGCAGCGTTGGGGAGGCGGCTAATGAAAAACTGTTTTTT. This codes for CSVGEAANEKLFF.

This clonotype was detected only a few times. The chain is built from TRBV25-1 and TRBJ1-5; the D is unclear. With 2 bases removed from V and 1 base from J, the gap between germline ends came to 21 bases. Germline assignment: CDR1 MGHDK and CDR2 SYGVNS. CDR3 length: 19 amino acids. The CDR3 nucleotides are TGTGCCAGCAGTGAAAGGACTAGCAGTAATGAAAGGAGCAATCAGCCCCAGCATTTT. This codes for CASSERTSSNERSNQPQHF.

This clonotype occurred many times. This rearrangement joins TRBV2 to TRBJ1-1, with D perhaps matching TRBD1 (5 bases). Germline lookup yields CDR1 SNHLY and CDR2 FYNNEI. Trimming pared 11 bases from V and 7 bases from J, leaving 29 bases between. This CDR3 has 16 amino acids. The CDR3 nucleotides read TGTGCCTCTCCTCCCCCCGGGACCTCTTCGGGACTTGAAGCTTTCTTT. Protein product: CASPPPGTSSGLEAFF.

The chain is built from TRBV19 and TRBJ2-1, with 8 bases matching TRBD2. Germline V CDR1 and CDR2: LNHDA, SQIVND (reference sequence). The V and J ends lost 0 bases and 9 bases, in that order; junction bases with no gene match: 16. The CDR3 consists of 18 residues. The CDR3 sequence: CASSIDAPELAGFSEQFF. The CDR3 DNA reads as TGTGCCAGTAGTATAGATGCTCCAGAGTTAGCGGGGTTTTCTGAGCAGTTCTTC.